These 23 T cell receptor beta chains were sequenced from one sample in a study of CD8 T cells in ankylosing spondylitis. TCRdb redid the calling of the 5' RACE reads with MiXCR, one entry per CDR3 protein. Counted here are a few hundred thousand distinct CDR3 sequences, 6.5% to 10% occurring once; the ten biggest clones make up 13% to 15%. Findings of the study overall: For ankylosing spondylitis blood, a TCR beta motif of several highly homologous variants appeared characteristic.

Their specific antigens are unknown. The sequenced sample consisted of blood, either unsorted or a sorted T cell fraction (not recorded which). Source of these receptors: a male donor with ankylosing spondylitis.

The table lists this clonotype with many counts. The chain has TRBV20-1 and TRBJ1-2, with D unresolved. The germline gives CDR1 DFQATT, CDR2 SNEGSKA (reference sequence). Trimming shortened V by 3 bases and J by 6 bases, and 17 bases separated the two germline ends. The CDR3 is made up of 14 amino acids. As DNA, the CDR3 is TGCAGTGCTAGCGTCTCCCGGAGGGAGAATGGCTACACCTTC. Protein sequence: CSASVSRRENGYTF.

This clonotype was seen many times. The gene calls are TRBV7-9 and TRBJ1-1; TRBD1 might be the D (5 bases). From germline, CDR1 is SEHNR and CDR2 FQNEAQ (reference sequence). The ends were cut back, 4 bases at V and 5 bases at J, with 14 bases in the middle. The length of the CDR3 is 14 residues. CDR3 in amino acids: CASSSRQGWTEAFF. CDR3 DNA: TGTGCCAGCAGCTCACGTCAGGGTTGGACTGAAGCTTTCTTT.

At least ten counts were recorded for this clonotype. The chain joins TRBV4-1 to TRBJ1-4; weak D call: TRBD1 (5 bases). Germline lookup yields CDR1 MGHRA and CDR2 YSYEKL. This CDR3 spans 15 amino acids. Deletions cut 1 base from V and 7 bases from J, with 13 bases between. For the CDR3, the DNA is TGCGCCAGCAGCCAAGGAAGGGTTGGGGGTGAAAAACTGTTTTTT. Protein product: CASSQGRVGGEKLFF.

For this clonotype: An end of the junction differs from the germline gene, which may be a read error. The CDR3 region has the DNA TGTGCTAGCAGCTTAGGGGAGGAATACGAGCAGTACTTC. Encoded protein: CASSLGEEYEQYF. The gene calls are TRBV7-7 and TRBJ2-7; maybe TRBD2 (6 bases). Germline V gives CDR1 SSHAT, CDR2 FNYEAQ (reference sequence). The CDR3 spans 13 residues. Full variable domain (remainder filled in from reference TRBV7-7 and TRBJ2-7): GAGVSQSPRYKVTKRGQDVTLRCDPISSHATLYWYQQALGQGPEFLTYFNYEAQPDKSGLPSDRFSAERPEGSISTLTIQRTEQRDSAMYRCASSLGEEYEQYFGPGTRLTVT.

This clonotype appeared many times. V gene TRBV2 combines with J gene TRBJ2-4; D gene ambiguous. CDR1 is SNHLY and CDR2 is FYNNEI in the germline V gene. CDR3 size: 16 residues. Trimming stripped 2 bases from V and 0 bases from J, with 11 bases between. The CDR3 DNA sequence: TGTGCCAGCAGTGAATCGTCCCTTCTAGCCAAAAACATTCAGTACTTC. As protein: CASSESSLLAKNIQYF.

In its sample, this clonotype was seen a few times. CDR3 sequence reads: CASSLTIHYNEQFF. CDR3 in DNA: TGTGCCAGCAGCTTAACTATTCACTACAATGAGCAGTTCTTC. The rearrangement joins TRBV7-9 to TRBJ2-1, with D unclear. Looked up from germline, CDR1 is SEHNR and CDR2 is FQNEAQ (reference sequence). V shed 2 bases and J shed 3 bases, with 8 bases lying between them. CDR3 length equals 14 residues.

The V and J genes are TRBV4-3 and TRBJ2-7; possible D gene TRBD2, 5 bases. Trimming pared 0 bases from V and 0 bases from J, leaving 12 bases between. The CDR3 has 16 residues. Germline CDR1 is LGHNA and CDR2 is YSLEER. The CDR3 here is CASSQDPAGSSYEQYF. CDR3 bases: TGCGCCAGCAGCCAAGATCCGGCTGGGAGCTCCTACGAGCAGTACTTC.

The count of this clonotype is one. A much more abundant neighbour one base away suggests this may be a read error. The chain uses TRBV18 and TRBJ1-5; no firm D call. This CDR3 is built from 13 residues. Germline V CDR1 and CDR2: KGHSH, LQKENI. For the CDR3, the DNA is TGTGCCAGCCCACCTAAGCAAGATCAGCCCCAGCATTTT. Translation gives CASPPKQDQPQHF.

This clonotype has a count of ten or more. J is TRBJ2-1 and V is TRBV5-1; D may be TRBD1 (6 bases). V gave up 4 bases and J gave up 2 bases, with 10 bases separating them. This CDR3 has 14 residues. CDR1 SGHRS and CDR2 YFSETQ come from the germline V gene. The CDR3 DNA follows: TGCGCCAGCAGCACCGGACAGACCTACAATGAGCAGTTCTTC. It encodes CASSTGQTYNEQFF.

V usage is TRBV5-1 and J usage is TRBJ2-7; the D is unclear. This CDR3 spans 13 amino acids. Germline V gives CDR1 SGHRS, CDR2 YFSETQ. V was cut by 0 bases and J by 3 bases, with 7 bases left in between. The DNA for the CDR3 is TGCGCCAGCAGCTTGGACGGATTCTACGAGCAGTACTTC. Protein: CASSLDGFYEQYF.

This clonotype has more than one count but fewer than ten. This chain uses TRBV25-1 with TRBJ1-6; the D gene is possibly TRBD1 (5 bases). Trimming took off 6 bases at V and 5 bases at J, with 14 bases between the two ends. The germline V gene has CDR1 MGHDK and CDR2 SYGVNS. This CDR3 contains 15 residues. This chain's CDR3 is CASSPGTMNNSPLHF. The CDR3 nucleotides are TGTGCCAGCAGCCCCGGGACTATGAATAATTCACCCCTCCACTTT.

This clonotype was detected ten times or more. This chain joins TRBV27 and TRBJ2-6; 7 bases are shared with TRBD2. Germline lookup yields CDR1 MNHEY and CDR2 SMNVEV (reference sequence). Losses at the gene ends were 5 bases for V and 8 bases for J; bases not matched to a gene: 9. This CDR3 is built from 15 residues. Written as DNA, the CDR3 is TGTGCCAGCAGTCCAGGGAGGGTTCAGTCCAACGTCCTGACTTTC. It is translated as CASSPGRVQSNVLTF.

This clonotype appeared a few times. J is TRBJ2-7 and V is TRBV28; D uncertain. V was shortened by 4 bases and J by 0 bases, with 13 bases between the two germline ends. Germline CDR1 reads MDHEN; CDR2 reads SYDVKM. The CDR3 length is 15 residues. The CDR3 DNA reads as TGTGCCAGCAGTTCCGTAATGGGCTTCTCCTACGAGCAGTACTTC. Amino acids: CASSSVMGFSYEQYF.

V and J are TRBV7-9 and TRBJ2-5; 7 bases are a match to TRBD2. The trim removed 5 bases at V and 1 base at J, leaving 13 bases unmatched. CDR3 length: 17 residues. Germline CDR1 is SEHNR and CDR2 is FQNEAQ (reference sequence). CDR3: CASSNLAAALLQETQYF. The CDR3 bases are TGTGCCAGCAGCAATCTAGCGGCAGCATTACTCCAAGAGACCCAGTACTTC.

J is TRBJ2-2 and V is TRBV29-1; the D is unclear. This CDR3 has 12 amino acids. CDR1 is SQVTM and CDR2 is ANQGSEA in the germline V gene. The ends were cut back, 3 bases at V and 4 bases at J, with 6 bases in the middle. The CDR3 region is CSVDEVTGELFF. As DNA, the CDR3 is TGCAGCGTTGATGAGGTCACCGGGGAGCTGTTTTTT.

This clonotype was detected only a few times. The chain employs TRBV28 and TRBJ1-2; possible D gene TRBD1, 5 bases. This CDR3 is built from 13 residues. Germline V gene sequence: CDR1 MDHEN, CDR2 SYDVKM. Trimming took off 7 bases at V and 8 bases at J, with 17 bases between the two ends. The CDR3 sequence: CASIGGAGSGYTF. DNA for the CDR3: TGTGCCAGCATTGGAGGGGCTGGTAGCGGCTACACCTTC.

Ten or more counts support this clonotype. V is TRBV21-1 and J is TRBJ2-1; the listed D gene, TRBD2, was not tested against the DNA. TRBV21-1 is noted as a pseudogene. This CDR3 is built from 13 residues. The CDR3 protein is CASSRRDVTRQFF. CDR3 DNA sequence: TGTGCCAGCAGCCGTAGGGACGTGACTAGACAGTTCTTC.

This clonotype was seen a few times. The rearrangement links TRBV6-2 or TRBV6-3 to TRBJ2-1; 7 bases match TRBD2. The V segment lost 6 bases and the J segment 5 bases; nucleotides outside the gene matches: 22. There are 19 residues in the CDR3. Germline V gives CDR1 MNHEY, CDR2 SVGEGT. The CDR3 loop is CASSLGRASGIASDNEQFF. DNA of the CDR3: TGTGCCAGCAGCCTAGGGAGGGCTAGCGGAATCGCCTCGGACAATGAGCAGTTCTTC.

The V gene is TRBV3-1, the J gene TRBJ1-1, with 8 positions matching TRBD1. CDR3 length: 16 residues. Germline loops: CDR1 LGHDT, CDR2 YNNKEL (reference sequence). Trimming removed 2 bases from V and 4 bases from J; junction bases left unmatched: 9. CDR3 DNA sequence: TGTGCCAGCAGCCAAACCCCGGGACAGGAGGCCACTGAAGCTTTCTTT. It is translated as CASSQTPGQEATEAFF.

This clonotype was seen more than once but under ten times. The rearrangement joins TRBV11-3 to TRBJ2-3, with D unresolved. The CDR3 loop spans 15 amino acids. Trimming removed 1 base from V and 4 bases from J, with 12 bases in between. Per germline, CDR1 SGHNT and CDR2 YENEEA. The CDR3 DNA reads as TGTGCCAGCAGCTTAGGCACTAACACCGCAGATACGCAGTATTTT. Translated: CASSLGTNTADTQYF.

The chain combines TRBV11-3 with TRBJ2-1; 8 bases map to TRBD2. Germline V gene lookup returns CDR1 SGHNT and CDR2 YENEEA. Trimming removed 6 bases from V and 7 bases from J; junction bases left unmatched: 14. This CDR3 region has 16 residues. Here the CDR3 DNA reads TGTGCCAGCAGTTATCTGTCGGGAGGGTCGGGGAATGAGCAGTTCTTC. It is translated as CASSYLSGGSGNEQFF.

This clonotype was observed many times. The V and J genes are TRBV7-9 and TRBJ2-7; D is ambiguous. Germline CDR1 is SEHNR and CDR2 is FQNEAQ (reference sequence). The V end lost 1 base, the J end lost 7 bases, and 8 bases lay between the germline ends. The CDR3 extends over 12 amino acids. The CDR3 loop is CASSLDRDEQYF. The CDR3 DNA reads as TGTGCCAGCAGCTTAGATAGGGATGAGCAGTACTTC.

There are a few counts of this clonotype. The chain carries TRBV28 and TRBJ2-3; 9 nucleotides agree with TRBD2. The germline V gene has CDR1 MDHEN and CDR2 SYDVKM. V shed 5 bases and J 4 bases; nucleotides not matched to a gene: 13. The CDR3 has 17 amino acids. Written as DNA, the CDR3 is TGTGCCAGCAGTACCCGTGGGCGGGAGGGCCCTGCAGATACGCAGTATTTT. It encodes CASSTRGREGPADTQYF.